This is a list of T cell receptor beta chains from one sample in a study of control samples from healthy donors and cancer patients. TCRdb's table, derived via immunoSEQ multiplex PCR, lists solely in-frame clones and lacks some. The table records 200,000 or so clones, around 94% of them present only once. Sequencing was carried out using blood. Every receptor here comes from a man in his fifties or sixties in good health. The CDR3 runs from the conserved cysteine through the conserved F or W.

TRBV7-2	15	TRBJ2-1	CASSRRTSGENEQFF
TRBV2	18	TRBJ2-2	CASSEVTSGGPLTGELFF
TRBV5-4	15	TRBJ1-2	CASSLDSRGDYGYTF
TRBV10-2	13	TRBJ1-2	CASSNREDYGYTF
TRBV6-2/TRBV6-3	14	TRBJ1-1	CASSAHTGYTEAFF
TRBV11-2	12	TRBJ2-7	CASSPEGLEQYF
TRBV6-5	12	TRBJ1-4	CATRRANEKLFF
TRBV19	14	TRBJ2-2	CASSSLRVTGELFF
TRBV10-2	17	TRBJ1-6	CASRTEFRHLIDSPLHF
TRBV18	18	TRBJ1-3	CASSPLSPSSFSGNTIYF
TRBV19	15	TRBJ1-5	CASTSRRGSNQPQHF
TRBV9	17	TRBJ2-2	CASSGTRLGRDTGELFF
TRBV15	17	TRBJ1-1	CATSRTGTGVKNTEAFF
TRBV9	14	TRBJ2-5	CASSVTSGQETQYF
TRBV5-1	14	TRBJ1-6	CASSLGQGNSPLHF
TRBV2	10	TRBJ2-5	CASSQETQYF
TRBV7-9	14	TRBJ1-3	CASSLEVSGNTIYF
TRBV5-1	19	TRBJ2-1	CASSPYRPGGTGGPNEQFF
TRBV18	14	TRBJ2-7	CASSREPGVSEQYF
TRBV19	12	TRBJ1-2	CASSTPNYGYTF
TRBV10-2	15	TRBJ2-3	CASSEFFTNTDTQYF
TRBV20-1	15	TRBJ2-5	CSASSVSGGAETQYF
TRBV4-2	16	TRBJ2-2	CASSQEIRGAAGELFF
TRBV20-1	14	TRBJ1-1	CSASLDSLNTEAFF
TRBV27	13	TRBJ1-1	CASSFRQGTEAFF
TRBV7-9	16	TRBJ1-4	CASSLESAVSQGKLFF
TRBV6-5	11	TRBJ2-7	CASLRGWEQYF
TRBV2	13	TRBJ2-5	CASRPGLQETQYF
TRBV28	18	TRBJ2-1	CASSSSRTVDLGLSEQFF
TRBV28	18	TRBJ2-2	CASSTYKGGQGVTGELFF